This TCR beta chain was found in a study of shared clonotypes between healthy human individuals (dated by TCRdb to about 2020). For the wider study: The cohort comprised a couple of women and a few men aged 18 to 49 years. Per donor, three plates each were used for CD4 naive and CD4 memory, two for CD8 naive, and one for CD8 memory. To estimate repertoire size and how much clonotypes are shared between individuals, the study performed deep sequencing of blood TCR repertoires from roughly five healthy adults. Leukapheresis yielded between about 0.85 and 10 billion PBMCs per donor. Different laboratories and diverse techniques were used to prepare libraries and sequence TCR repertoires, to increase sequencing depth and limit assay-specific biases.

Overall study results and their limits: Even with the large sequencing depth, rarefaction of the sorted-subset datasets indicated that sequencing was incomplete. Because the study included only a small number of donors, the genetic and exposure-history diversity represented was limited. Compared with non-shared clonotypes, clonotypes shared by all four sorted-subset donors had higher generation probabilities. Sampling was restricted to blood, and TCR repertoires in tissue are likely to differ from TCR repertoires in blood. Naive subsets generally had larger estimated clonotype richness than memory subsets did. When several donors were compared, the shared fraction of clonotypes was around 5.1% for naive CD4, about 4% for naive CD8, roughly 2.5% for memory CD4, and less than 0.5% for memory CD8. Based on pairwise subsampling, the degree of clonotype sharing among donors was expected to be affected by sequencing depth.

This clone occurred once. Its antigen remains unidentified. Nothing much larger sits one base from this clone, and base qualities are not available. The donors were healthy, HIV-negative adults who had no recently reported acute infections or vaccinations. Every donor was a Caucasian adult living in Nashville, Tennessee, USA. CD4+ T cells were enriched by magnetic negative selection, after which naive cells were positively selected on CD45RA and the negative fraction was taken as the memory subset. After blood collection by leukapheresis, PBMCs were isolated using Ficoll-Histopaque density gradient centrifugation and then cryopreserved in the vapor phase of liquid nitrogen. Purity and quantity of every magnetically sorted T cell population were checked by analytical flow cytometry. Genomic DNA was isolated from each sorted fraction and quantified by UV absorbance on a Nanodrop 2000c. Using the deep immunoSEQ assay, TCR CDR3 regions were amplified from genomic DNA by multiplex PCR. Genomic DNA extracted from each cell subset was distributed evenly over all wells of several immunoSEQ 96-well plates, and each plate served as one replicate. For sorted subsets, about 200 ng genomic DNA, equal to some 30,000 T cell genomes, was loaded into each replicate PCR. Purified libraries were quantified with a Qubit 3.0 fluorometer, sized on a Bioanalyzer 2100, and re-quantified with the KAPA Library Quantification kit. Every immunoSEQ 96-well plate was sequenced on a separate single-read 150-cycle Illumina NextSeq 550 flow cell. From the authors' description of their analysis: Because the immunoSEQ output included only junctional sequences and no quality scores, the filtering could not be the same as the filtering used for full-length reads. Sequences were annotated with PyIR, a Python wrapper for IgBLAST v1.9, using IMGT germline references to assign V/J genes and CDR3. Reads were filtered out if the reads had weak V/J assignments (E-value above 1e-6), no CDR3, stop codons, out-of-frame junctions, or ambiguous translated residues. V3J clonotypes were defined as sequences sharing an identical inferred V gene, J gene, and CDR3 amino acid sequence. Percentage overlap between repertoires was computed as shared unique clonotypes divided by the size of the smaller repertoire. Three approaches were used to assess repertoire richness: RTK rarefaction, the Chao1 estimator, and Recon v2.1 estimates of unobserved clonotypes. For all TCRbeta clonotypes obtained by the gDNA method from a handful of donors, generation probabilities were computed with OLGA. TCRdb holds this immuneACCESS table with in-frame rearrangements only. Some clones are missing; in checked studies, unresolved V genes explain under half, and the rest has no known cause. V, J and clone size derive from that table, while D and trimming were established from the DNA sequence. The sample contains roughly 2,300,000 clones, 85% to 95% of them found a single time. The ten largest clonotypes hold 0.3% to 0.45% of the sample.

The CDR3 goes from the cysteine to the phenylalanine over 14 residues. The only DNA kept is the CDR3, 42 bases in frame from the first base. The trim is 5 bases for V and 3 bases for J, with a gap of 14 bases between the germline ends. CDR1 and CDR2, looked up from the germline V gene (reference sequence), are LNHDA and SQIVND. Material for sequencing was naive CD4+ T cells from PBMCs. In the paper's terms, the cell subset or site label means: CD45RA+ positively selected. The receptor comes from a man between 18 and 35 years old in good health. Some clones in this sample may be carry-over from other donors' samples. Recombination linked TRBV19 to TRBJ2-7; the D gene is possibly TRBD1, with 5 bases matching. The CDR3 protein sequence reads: CASSLGPGNYEQYF. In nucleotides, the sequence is TGTGCCAGTAGTTTGGGGCCAGGCAACTACGAGCAGTACTTC.